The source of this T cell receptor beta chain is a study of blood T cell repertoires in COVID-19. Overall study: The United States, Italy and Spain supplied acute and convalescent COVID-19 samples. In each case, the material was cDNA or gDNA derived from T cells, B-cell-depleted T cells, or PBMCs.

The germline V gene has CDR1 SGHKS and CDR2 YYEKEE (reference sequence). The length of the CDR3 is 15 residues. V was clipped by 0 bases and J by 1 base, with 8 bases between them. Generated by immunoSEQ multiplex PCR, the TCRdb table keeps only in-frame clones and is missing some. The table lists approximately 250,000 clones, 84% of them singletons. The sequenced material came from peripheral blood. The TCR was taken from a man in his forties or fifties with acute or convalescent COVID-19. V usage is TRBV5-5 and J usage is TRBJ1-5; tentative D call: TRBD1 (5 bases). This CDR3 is CASSLVGESNQPQHF. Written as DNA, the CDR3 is TGTGCCAGCAGCTTGGTAGGGGAAAGCAATCAGCCCCAGCATTTT.